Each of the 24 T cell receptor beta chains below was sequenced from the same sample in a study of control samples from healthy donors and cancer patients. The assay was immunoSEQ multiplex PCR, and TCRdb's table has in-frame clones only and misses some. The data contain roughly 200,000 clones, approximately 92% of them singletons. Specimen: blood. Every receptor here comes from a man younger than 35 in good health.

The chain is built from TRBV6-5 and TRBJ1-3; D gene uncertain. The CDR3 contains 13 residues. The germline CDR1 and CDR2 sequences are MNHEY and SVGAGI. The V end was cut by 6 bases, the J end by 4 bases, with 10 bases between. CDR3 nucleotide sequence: TGTGCCAGCAGCCTTGATCCGGGAAACACCATATATTTT. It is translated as CASSLDPGNTIYF.

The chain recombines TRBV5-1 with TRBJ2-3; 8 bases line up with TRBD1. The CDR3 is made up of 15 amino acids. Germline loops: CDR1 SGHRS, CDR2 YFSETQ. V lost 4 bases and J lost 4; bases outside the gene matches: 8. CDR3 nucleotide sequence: TGCGCCAGCAGCGGCGGACAGGGCGGCCCAGATACGCAGTATTTT. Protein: CASSGGQGGPDTQYF. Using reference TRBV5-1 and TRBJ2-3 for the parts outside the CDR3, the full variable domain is KAGVTQTPRYLIKTRGQQVTLSCSPISGHRSVSWYQQTPGQGLQFLFEYFSETQRNKGNFPGRFSGRQFSNSRSEMNVSTLELGDSALYLCASSGGQGGPDTQYFGPGTRLTVL.

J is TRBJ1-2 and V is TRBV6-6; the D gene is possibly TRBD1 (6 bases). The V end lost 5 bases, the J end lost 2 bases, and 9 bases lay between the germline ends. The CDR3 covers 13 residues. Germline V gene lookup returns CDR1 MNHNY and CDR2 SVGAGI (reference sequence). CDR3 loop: CASSPDSNYGYTF. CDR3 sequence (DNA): TGTGCCAGCAGTCCGGACAGCAACTATGGCTACACCTTC.

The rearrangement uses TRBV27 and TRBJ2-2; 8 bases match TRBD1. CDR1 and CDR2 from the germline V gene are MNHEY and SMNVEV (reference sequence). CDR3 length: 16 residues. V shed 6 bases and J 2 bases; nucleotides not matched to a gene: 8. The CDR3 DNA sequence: TGTGCCAGCAGGGGGCTGACAGGGGACAACACCGGGGAGCTGTTTTTT. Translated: CASRGLTGDNTGELFF.

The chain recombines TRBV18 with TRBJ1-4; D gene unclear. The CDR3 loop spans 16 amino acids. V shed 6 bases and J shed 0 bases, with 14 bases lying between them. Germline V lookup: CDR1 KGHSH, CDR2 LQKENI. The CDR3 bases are TGTGCCAGCTCCGTTAGGTTGGCCTCAACTAATGAAAAACTGTTTTTT. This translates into CASSVRLASTNEKLFF.

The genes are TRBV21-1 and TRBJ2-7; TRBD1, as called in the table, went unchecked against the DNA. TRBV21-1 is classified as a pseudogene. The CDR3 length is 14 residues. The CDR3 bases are TGTGCCAGCATCAGGGGGCGCCTGAGCTACGAGCAGTACTTC. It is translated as CASIRGRLSYEQYF.

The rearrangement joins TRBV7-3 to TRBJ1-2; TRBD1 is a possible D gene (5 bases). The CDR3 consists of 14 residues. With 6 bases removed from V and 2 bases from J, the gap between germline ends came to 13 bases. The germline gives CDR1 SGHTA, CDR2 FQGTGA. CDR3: CASSLLGGNYGYTF. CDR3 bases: TGTGCCAGCAGTCTCCTGGGGGGAAACTATGGCTACACCTTC.

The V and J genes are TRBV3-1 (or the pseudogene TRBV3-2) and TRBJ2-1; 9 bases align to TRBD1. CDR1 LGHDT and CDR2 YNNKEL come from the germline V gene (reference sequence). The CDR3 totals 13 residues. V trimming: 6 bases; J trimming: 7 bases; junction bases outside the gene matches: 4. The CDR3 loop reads CASRRTGENEQFF. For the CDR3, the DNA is TGTGCCAGCAGGAGGACAGGGGAGAATGAGCAGTTCTTC.

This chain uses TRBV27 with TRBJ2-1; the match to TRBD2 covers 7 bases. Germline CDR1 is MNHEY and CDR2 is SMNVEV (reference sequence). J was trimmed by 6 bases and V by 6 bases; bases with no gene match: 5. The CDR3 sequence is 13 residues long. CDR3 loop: CASRGGTLNEQFF. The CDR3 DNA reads TGTGCCAGCAGGGGGGGGACTCTCAATGAGCAGTTCTTC.

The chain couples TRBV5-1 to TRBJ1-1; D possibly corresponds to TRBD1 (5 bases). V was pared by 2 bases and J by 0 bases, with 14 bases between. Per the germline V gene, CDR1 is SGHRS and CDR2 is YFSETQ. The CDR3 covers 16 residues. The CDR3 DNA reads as TGCGCCAGCAGCTTAACAGGAGATCGGATGAACACTGAAGCTTTCTTT. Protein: CASSLTGDRMNTEAFF.

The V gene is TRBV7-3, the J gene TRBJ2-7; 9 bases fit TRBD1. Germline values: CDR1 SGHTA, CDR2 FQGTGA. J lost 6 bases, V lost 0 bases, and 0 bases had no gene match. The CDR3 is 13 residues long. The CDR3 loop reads CASSLTTGGEQYF. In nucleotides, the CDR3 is TGTGCCAGCAGCTTAACGACAGGGGGCGAGCAGTACTTC. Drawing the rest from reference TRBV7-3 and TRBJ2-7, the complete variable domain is GAGVSQTPSNKVTEKGKYVELRCDPISGHTALYWYRQSLGQGPEFLIYFQGTGAADDSGLPNDRFFAVRPEGSVSTLKIQRTERGDSAVYLCASSLTTGGEQYFGPGTRLTVT.

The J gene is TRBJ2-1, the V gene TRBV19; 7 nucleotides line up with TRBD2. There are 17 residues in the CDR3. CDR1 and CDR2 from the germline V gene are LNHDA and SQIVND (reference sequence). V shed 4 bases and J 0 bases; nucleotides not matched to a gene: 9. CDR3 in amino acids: CASSSPSGVSSYNEQFF. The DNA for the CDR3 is TGTGCCAGTAGTAGCCCCAGCGGGGTTAGCTCCTACAATGAGCAGTTCTTC. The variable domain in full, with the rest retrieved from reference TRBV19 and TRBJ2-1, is DGGITQSPKYLFRKEGQNVTLSCEQNLNHDAMYWYRQDPGQGLRLIYYSQIVNDFQKGDIAEGYSVSREKKESFPLTVTSAQKNPTAFYLCASSSPSGVSSYNEQFFGPGTRLTVL.

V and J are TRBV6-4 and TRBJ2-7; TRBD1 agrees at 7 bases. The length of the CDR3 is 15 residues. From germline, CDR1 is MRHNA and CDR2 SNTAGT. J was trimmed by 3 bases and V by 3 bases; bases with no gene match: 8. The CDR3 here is CASSELRQGVYEQYF. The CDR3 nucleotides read TGTGCCAGCAGTGAGTTACGACAGGGAGTCTACGAGCAGTACTTC.

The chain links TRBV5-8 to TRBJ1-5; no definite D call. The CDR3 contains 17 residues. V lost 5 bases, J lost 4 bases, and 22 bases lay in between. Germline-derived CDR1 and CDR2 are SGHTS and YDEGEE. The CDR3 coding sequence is TGTGCCAGCAGTCACCTAGTCGGGGTTGATAGGAATCAGCCCCAGCATTTT. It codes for CASSHLVGVDRNQPQHF.

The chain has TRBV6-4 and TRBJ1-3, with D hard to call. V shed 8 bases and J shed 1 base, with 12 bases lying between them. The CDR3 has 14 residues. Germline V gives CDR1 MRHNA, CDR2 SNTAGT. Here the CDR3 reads CASGKRGSGNTIYF. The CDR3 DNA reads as TGTGCCAGCGGTAAACGAGGGTCTGGAAACACCATATATTTT.

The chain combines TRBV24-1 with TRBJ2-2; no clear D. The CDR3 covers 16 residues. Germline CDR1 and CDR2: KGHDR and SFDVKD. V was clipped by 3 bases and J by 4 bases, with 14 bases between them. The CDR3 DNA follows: TGTGCCACCAGTGATCCCCGGTCGGGCGCCACCGGGGAGCTGTTTTTT. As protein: CATSDPRSGATGELFF.

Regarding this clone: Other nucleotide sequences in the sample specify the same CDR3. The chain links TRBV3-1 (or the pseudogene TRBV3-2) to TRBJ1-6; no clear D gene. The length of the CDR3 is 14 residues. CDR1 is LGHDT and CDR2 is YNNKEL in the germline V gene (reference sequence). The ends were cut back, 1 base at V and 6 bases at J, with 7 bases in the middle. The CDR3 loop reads CASSQGVTNSPLHF. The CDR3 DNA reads TGTGCCAGCAGCCAAGGCGTTACTAATTCACCCCTCCACTTT.

The CDR3 protein is CSVAAGGPETQYF. The CDR3 DNA reads as TGCAGCGTTGCGGCGGGGGGGCCAGAGACCCAGTACTTC. The V call is TRBV29-1, the J call TRBJ2-5, with TRBD2 matching over 9 bases. In germline, CDR1 is SQVTM, CDR2 ANQGSEA. With V trimmed by 4 bases and J by 4 bases, 4 bases remained unmatched. This CDR3 is 13 amino acids long.

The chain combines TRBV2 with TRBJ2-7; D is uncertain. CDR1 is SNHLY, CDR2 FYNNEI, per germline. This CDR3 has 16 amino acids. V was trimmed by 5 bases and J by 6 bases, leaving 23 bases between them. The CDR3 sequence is CASSIRRTVPAGEQYF. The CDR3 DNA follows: TGTGCCAGCAGTATCCGTCGGACGGTCCCAGCTGGCGAGCAGTACTTC.

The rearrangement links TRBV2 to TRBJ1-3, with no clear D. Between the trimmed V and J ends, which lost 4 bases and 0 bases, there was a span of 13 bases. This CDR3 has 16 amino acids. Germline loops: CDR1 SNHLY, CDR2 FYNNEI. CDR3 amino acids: CASSVGSVLSGNTIYF. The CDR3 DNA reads TGTGCCAGCAGTGTGGGGTCCGTCCTCTCTGGAAACACCATATATTTT.

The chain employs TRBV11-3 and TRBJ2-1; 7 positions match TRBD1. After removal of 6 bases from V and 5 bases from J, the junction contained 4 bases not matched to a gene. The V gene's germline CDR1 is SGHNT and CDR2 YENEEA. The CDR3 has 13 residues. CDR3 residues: CASRKQGNNEQFF. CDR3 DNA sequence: TGTGCCAGCAGAAAACAGGGGAACAATGAGCAGTTCTTC.

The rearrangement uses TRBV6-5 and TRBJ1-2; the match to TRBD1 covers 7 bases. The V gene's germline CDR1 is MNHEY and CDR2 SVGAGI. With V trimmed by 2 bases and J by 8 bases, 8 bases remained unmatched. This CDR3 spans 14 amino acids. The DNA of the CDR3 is TGTGCCAGCAGTTACGCCGGACAGGCAAGGGGCTACACCTTC. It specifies CASSYAGQARGYTF.

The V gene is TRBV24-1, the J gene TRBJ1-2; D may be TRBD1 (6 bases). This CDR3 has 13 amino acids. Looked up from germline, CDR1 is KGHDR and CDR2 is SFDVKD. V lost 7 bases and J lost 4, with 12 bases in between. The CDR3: CATSLTGSYGYTF. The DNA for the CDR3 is TGTGCCACCAGCTTAACAGGGAGCTATGGCTACACCTTC.

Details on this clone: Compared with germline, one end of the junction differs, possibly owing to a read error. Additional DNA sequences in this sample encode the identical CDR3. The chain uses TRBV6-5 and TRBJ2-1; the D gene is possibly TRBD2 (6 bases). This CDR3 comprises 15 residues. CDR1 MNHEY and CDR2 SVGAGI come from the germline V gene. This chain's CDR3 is CASSPTLGGYNEQFF. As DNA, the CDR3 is TGCGCCAGCAGCCCGACCTTAGGAGGGTACAATGAGCAGTTCTTC.